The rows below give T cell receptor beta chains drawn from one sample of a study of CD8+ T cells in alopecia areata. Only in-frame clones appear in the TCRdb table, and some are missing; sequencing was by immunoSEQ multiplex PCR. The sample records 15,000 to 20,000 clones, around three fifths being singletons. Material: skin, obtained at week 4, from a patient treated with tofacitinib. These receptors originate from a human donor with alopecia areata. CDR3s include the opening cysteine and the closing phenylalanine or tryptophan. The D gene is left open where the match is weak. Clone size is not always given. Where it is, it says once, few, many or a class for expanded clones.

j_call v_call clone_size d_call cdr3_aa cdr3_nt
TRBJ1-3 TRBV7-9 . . CASSLNRRLHSGNTIYF TGTGCCAGCAGCTTAAACCGGAGGTTACACTCTGGAAACACCATATATTTT
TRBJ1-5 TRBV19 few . CASSIGRQPQHF TGTGCCAGTAGTATAGGACGACAGCCCCAGCATTTT
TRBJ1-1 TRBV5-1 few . CASSSVGERAFF TGCGCCAGCAGCTCCGTGGGGGAGAGGGCTTTCTTT
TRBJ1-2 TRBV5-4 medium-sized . CASSSPGGHGSYTF TGTGCCAGCAGCTCCCCAGGCGGCCATGGTAGCTACACCTTC
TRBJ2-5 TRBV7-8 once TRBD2 CASSLGLAVQETQYF TGTGCCAGCAGCTTAGGACTAGCGGTACAAGAGACCCAGTACTTC
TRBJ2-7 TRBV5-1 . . CASSLSGSTADEQYF TGCGCCAGCAGCTTATCAGGCTCAACGGCCGACGAGCAGTACTTC
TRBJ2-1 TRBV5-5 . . CASSPHPGSYNEQFF TGTGCCAGCAGTCCCCACCCCGGCTCCTACAATGAGCAGTTCTTC
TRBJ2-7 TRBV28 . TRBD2 CASSLFFWTSRPSYEQYF TGTGCCAGCAGTTTATTTTTTTGGACTAGCAGGCCTTCCTACGAGCAGTACTTC
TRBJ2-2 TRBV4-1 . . CASSQDRGAGELFF TGCGCCAGCAGCCAAGACAGAGGGGCCGGGGAGCTGTTTTTT
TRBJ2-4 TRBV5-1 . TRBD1 CASSLAGQEDIQYF TGCGCCAGCAGCTTGGCCGGACAGGAAGACATTCAGTACTTC
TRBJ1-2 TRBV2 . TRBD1 CASSAQGTYGYTF TGTGCCAGCAGTGCACAGGGGACCTATGGCTACACCTTC
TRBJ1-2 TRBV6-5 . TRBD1 CASSPWDRPYYGYTF TGTGCCAGCAGCCCCTGGGACAGACCCTACTATGGCTACACCTTC
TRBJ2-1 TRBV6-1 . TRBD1 CASRGTGFGTDEQFF TGTGCCAGCAGGGGGACAGGGTTCGGGACGGATGAGCAGTTCTTC
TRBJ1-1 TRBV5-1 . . CASMPIMNTEAFF TGCGCCAGCATGCCTATTATGAACACTGAAGCTTTCTTT
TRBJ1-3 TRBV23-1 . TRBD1 CARQPGQGPGNTIYF TGCGCCCGACAACCGGGACAGGGGCCGGGAAACACCATATATTTT
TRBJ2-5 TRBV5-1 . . CASSFGGRRIQETQYF TGCGCCAGCAGCTTCGGGGGGCGGCGGATCCAAGAGACCCAGTACTTC
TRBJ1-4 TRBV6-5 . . CASSFRGEKLFF TGTGCCAGCAGTTTTCGAGGGGAAAAACTGTTTTTT
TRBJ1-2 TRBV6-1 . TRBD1 CASSLRTGNYGYTF TGTGCCAGCAGTCTTCGGACAGGGAACTATGGCTACACCTTC
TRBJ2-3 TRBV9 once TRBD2 CASSVGLAGSTITDTQYF TGTGCCAGCAGCGTAGGACTAGCGGGAAGTACTATCACAGATACGCAGTATTTT
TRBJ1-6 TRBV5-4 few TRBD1 CASSLGQGGSPLHF TGTGCCAGCAGCTTGGGACAGGGAGGTTCACCCCTCCACTTT
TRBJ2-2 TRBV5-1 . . CASSLDRVGFNTGELFF TGCGCCAGCAGCTTGGACAGGGTTGGTTTCAACACCGGGGAGCTGTTTTTT
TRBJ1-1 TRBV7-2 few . CASSLYTGNTEAFF TGTGCCAGCAGCTTATATACAGGGAACACTGAAGCTTTCTTT
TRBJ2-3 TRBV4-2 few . CASSREGADTQYF TGTGCCAGCAGCCGGGAGGGGGCAGATACGCAGTATTTT
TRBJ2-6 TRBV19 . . CASSFPVGANVLTF TGTGCCAGTAGCTTCCCGGTCGGGGCCAACGTCCTGACTTTC
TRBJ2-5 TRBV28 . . CASSFRAGGYQETQYF TGTGCCAGCAGTTTTAGGGCAGGAGGGTACCAAGAGACCCAGTACTTC
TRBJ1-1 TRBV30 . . CAWSVAEGWGTEAFF TGTGCCTGGAGTGTAGCGGAGGGCTGGGGGACTGAAGCTTTCTTT
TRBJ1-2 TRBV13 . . CASSLDLDEGYTF TGTGCCAGCAGCCTGGACTTAGATGAGGGCTACACCTTC
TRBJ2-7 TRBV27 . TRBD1 CASSPGQGGEFGYEQYF TGTGCCAGCAGCCCGGGACAGGGAGGGGAGTTTGGCTACGAGCAGTACTTC
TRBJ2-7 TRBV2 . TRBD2 CASKSRTSWYEQYF TGTGCCAGCAAAAGCAGGACTAGTTGGTACGAGCAGTACTTC
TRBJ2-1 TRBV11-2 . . CASSKPGGQFF TGTGCCAGCAGCAAACCCGGGGGGCAGTTCTTC
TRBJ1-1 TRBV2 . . CATPGGPHRVNTEAFF TGTGCCACCCCCGGGGGCCCACATCGGGTGAACACTGAAGCTTTCTTT
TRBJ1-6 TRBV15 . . CATSRDEVARSSPLHF TGTGCCACCAGCAGAGATGAGGTGGCCAGGTCTTCACCCCTCCACTTT
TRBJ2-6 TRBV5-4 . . CASSLYRGANVLTF TGTGCCAGCAGCTTGTACCGCGGGGCCAACGTCCTGACTTTC
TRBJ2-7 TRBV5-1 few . CASGPAGSYEQYF TGCGCCAGCGGTCCAGCGGGTTCCTACGAGCAGTACTTC
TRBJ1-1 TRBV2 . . CASKGPTSNTEAFF TGTGCCAGCAAAGGGCCCACTTCCAACACTGAAGCTTTCTTT
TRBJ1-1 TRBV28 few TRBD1 CASRYDRGEAFF TGTGCCAGCAGATATGACAGGGGTGAAGCTTTCTTT
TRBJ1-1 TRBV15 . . CATSRAPFTEAFF TGTGCCACCAGCAGAGCGCCCTTCACTGAAGCTTTCTTT
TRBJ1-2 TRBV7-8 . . CASSLQGLGSYTF TGTGCCAGCAGCTTACAGGGGCTAGGTAGCTACACCTTC
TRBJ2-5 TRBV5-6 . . CASSPIGAGGGRETQYF TGTGCCAGCAGTCCCATCGGCGCAGGGGGGGGCCGGGAGACCCAGTACTTC
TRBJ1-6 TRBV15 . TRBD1 CATSRPSGQGSNSPLHF TGTGCCACCAGCAGACCCTCGGGACAGGGGTCGAATTCACCCCTCCACTTT
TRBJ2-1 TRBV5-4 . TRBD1 CASSLASGGPYNEQFF TGTGCCAGCAGCTTGGCGTCAGGGGGTCCCTACAATGAGCAGTTCTTC
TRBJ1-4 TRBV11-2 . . CASSLRPTGATNEKLFF TGTGCCAGCAGCTTAAGACCGACTGGGGCAACTAATGAAAAACTGTTTTTT
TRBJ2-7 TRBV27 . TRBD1 CASSPMPPLWDRGSYEQYF TGTGCCAGCAGTCCTATGCCCCCCCTTTGGGACAGGGGCTCCTACGAGCAGTACTTC
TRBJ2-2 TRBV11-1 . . CASRRRTGVTGELFF TGTGCCAGCAGAAGAAGAACAGGAGTCACCGGGGAGCTGTTTTTT
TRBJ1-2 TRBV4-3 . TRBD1 CASSPRDRGVGYTF TGCGCCAGCAGCCCCCGGGACAGGGGAGTGGGCTACACCTTC
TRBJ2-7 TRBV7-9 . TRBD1 CASSLAGAGQGIRGEQYF TGTGCCAGCAGCTTAGCCGGTGCGGGACAGGGGATAAGAGGCGAGCAGTACTTC
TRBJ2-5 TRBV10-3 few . CATTGPIQETQYF TGTGCCACCACAGGGCCAATCCAAGAGACCCAGTACTTC
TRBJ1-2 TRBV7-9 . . CASSPWEANYGYTF TGCGCCAGCAGCCCGTGGGAGGCTAACTATGGCTACACCTTC
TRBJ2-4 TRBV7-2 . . CASSLRGQGGHYPNIQYF TGTGCCAGCAGCTTGAGGGGTCAAGGGGGACATTACCCAAACATTCAGTACTTC
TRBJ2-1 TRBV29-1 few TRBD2 CSIRTSGDGEQFF TGCAGCATCCGGACTAGCGGAGACGGGGAGCAGTTCTTC
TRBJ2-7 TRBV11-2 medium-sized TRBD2 CASSSTGLAGQEQYF TGTGCCAGCAGCTCTACGGGACTAGCGGGGCAAGAGCAGTACTTC
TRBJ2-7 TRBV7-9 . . CASSLVEEQYF TGTGCCAGCAGCTTAGTGGAAGAGCAGTACTTC
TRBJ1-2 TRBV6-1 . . CASSEGPQLNYGYTF TGTGCCAGCAGTGAAGGCCCACAACTGAACTATGGCTACACCTTC
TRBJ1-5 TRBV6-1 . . CASRPGPMWPQHF TGTGCCAGCCGCCCGGGACCGATGTGGCCCCAGCATTTT